Shown below are 31 T cell receptor beta chains from a single sample sequenced in a study of vaccination and CD4 T cells after COVID-19. The assay that was used to sequence DNA from cultured CD4+ T cells was the Oncomine TCR Beta short-read assay. TCRdb reanalysed the PCR reads using MiXCR and keeps one entry per CDR3 protein. The table includes about 13,000 distinct CDR3 sequences, less than 65% detected once. The treatment is: approximately nine-day PBMC culture with coronavirus spike peptide pools or control peptides (ViraFEST assay). No antigens are known for them. The sample taken for sequencing was CD4+ T cells from blood, cultured in vitro. Receptors originate from a human donor who had recovered from COVID-19.

This sequence joins TRBV20-1 and TRBJ2-7; TRBD2 agrees at 11 bases. J gave up 9 bases and V 0 bases, and 10 bases lay outside the gene matches. Per germline, CDR1 DFQATT and CDR2 SNEGSKA (reference sequence). This CDR3 is built from 15 residues. In DNA form, the CDR3 reads TGCAGTGCTAGAGATCCGACTAGCGGGATAGACGCGCAGTACTTC. Its translation is CSARDPTSGIDAQYF.

This clonotype was seen only once. The gene calls are TRBV21-1 and TRBJ1-3; TRBD1, the table's D call, was not compared with the DNA. TRBV21-1 is deemed a pseudogene. The CDR3 sequence is 18 residues long. The CDR3 DNA follows: TGTGCCAGCAGCAAAGCGTCAGGACAGCCGCCATCTGGAAACACCATATATTTT. Protein sequence: CASSKASGQPPSGNTIYF.

Only a few counts were recorded for this clonotype. The chain uses TRBV2 and TRBJ2-3; TRBD1 agrees at 9 bases. Trimming cost V 7 bases and J 2 bases; bases outside gene matches: 7. CDR3 length equals 15 residues. In germline, CDR1 is SNHLY, CDR2 FYNNEI. CDR3 amino acids: CASTPGQGPTDTQYF. The CDR3 DNA reads as TGTGCCAGCACTCCAGGACAGGGGCCCACAGATACGCAGTATTTT.

The chain recombines TRBV9 with TRBJ2-5; D unclear. There are 15 residues in the CDR3. Germline CDR1 and CDR2: SGDLS and YYNGEE. Trimming pared 1 base from V and 1 base from J, leaving 11 bases between. CDR3 residues: CASSVSSGLQETQYF. The CDR3 nucleotides read TGTGCCAGCAGCGTAAGTTCAGGTCTCCAAGAGACCCAGTACTTC.

This clonotype occurred a few times. The rearrangement uses TRBV20-1 and TRBJ1-1; D ambiguous. V gave up 5 bases and J gave up 5 bases, with 9 bases separating them. Germline CDR1 reads DFQATT; CDR2 reads SNEGSKA (reference sequence). The CDR3 totals 11 residues. The CDR3 loop reads CSALLATEAFF. The CDR3 nucleotides are TGCAGTGCTCTTCTGGCGACTGAAGCTTTCTTT.

In its sample, this clonotype was seen once. The chain has TRBV27 and TRBJ2-7; TRBD1 agrees at 8 bases. The V gene end was trimmed by 4 bases and the J gene end by 2 bases; junction bases not matched to a gene: 7. The CDR3 length is 15 residues. CDR1 is MNHEY, CDR2 SMNVEV, per germline (reference sequence). The CDR3: CASSSRTGSTYEQYF. In DNA, the CDR3 is TGTGCCAGCAGTTCGCGGACAGGGTCGACCTACGAGCAGTACTTC.

The CDR3 is CSVGGGHGYTF. CDR3 coding DNA: TGCAGCGTTGGTGGGGGCCATGGCTACACCTTC. This sequence joins TRBV29-1 and TRBJ1-2; a weak D match, TRBD1 (6 bases). This CDR3 has 11 residues. Germline V gene lookup returns CDR1 SQVTM and CDR2 ANQGSEA. V was clipped by 4 bases and J by 6 bases, with 9 bases between them. Looking up the rest from reference TRBV29-1 and TRBJ1-2 gives the full variable domain: SAVISQKPSRDICQRGTSLTIQCQVDSQVTMMFWYRQQPGQSLTLIATANQGSEATYESGFVIDKFPISRPNLTFSTLTVSNMSPEDSSIYLCSVGGGHGYTFGSGTRLTVV.

The rearrangement joins TRBV7-3 to TRBJ2-1; D not certain. The germline gives CDR1 SGHTA, CDR2 FQGTGA. Trimming cost V 6 bases and J 1 base, with 13 bases left between them. The CDR3 contains 15 residues. CDR3 amino acids: CASSKTPRSYNEQFF. The CDR3 DNA sequence: TGTGCCAGCAGTAAGACCCCCCGTTCCTACAATGAGCAGTTCTTC.

The V and J genes are TRBV6-1 and TRBJ1-5; D remains ambiguous. This CDR3 spans 16 amino acids. V was trimmed by 7 bases and J by 2 bases, leaving 18 bases between them. Germline V gene sequence: CDR1 MNHNS, CDR2 SASEGT. CDR3 loop: CASNTPQVRGNQPQHF. The CDR3, as DNA: TGTGCCAGCAACACACCTCAGGTAAGGGGCAATCAGCCCCAGCATTTT.

This clonotype was found a few times. The chain carries TRBV12-3 or TRBV12-4 and TRBJ1-1; perhaps TRBD1 as D (5 bases). CDR3 size: 15 residues. Trimming pared 7 bases from V and 0 bases from J, leaving 15 bases between. The CDR3 sequence: CASKQMTAMNTEAFF. CDR3 nucleotides: TGTGCCAGCAAACAAATGACAGCTATGAACACTGAAGCTTTCTTT.

Only a few counts were recorded for this clonotype. The genes are TRBV27 and TRBJ1-1; D is unresolved. The germline V and J ends were trimmed by 7 bases and 1 base, with 7 bases remaining between them. The CDR3 is made up of 12 amino acids. Per germline, CDR1 MNHEY and CDR2 SMNVEV (reference sequence). DNA for the CDR3: TGTGCCAGCACAACCACGAACACTGAAGCTTTCTTT. Translating it yields CASTTTNTEAFF.

The chain links TRBV18 to TRBJ2-7; weak D call: TRBD2 (5 bases). The ends were cut back, 0 bases at V and 0 bases at J, with 6 bases in the middle. The CDR3 is 14 amino acids. Per the germline V gene, CDR1 is KGHSH and CDR2 is LQKENI. The CDR3 DNA reads as TGTGCCAGCTCACCACCGGACTTCTCCTACGAGCAGTACTTC. It is translated as CASSPPDFSYEQYF.

This rearrangement joins TRBV20-1 to TRBJ1-5; D gene unclear. The V end was cut by 0 bases, the J end by 1 base, with 7 bases between. CDR3 length equals 14 residues. Germline loops: CDR1 DFQATT, CDR2 SNEGSKA (reference sequence). Written as DNA, the CDR3 is TGCAGTGCTAGAGAAGGAGGCAGCAATCAGCCCCAGCATTTT. It yields the protein CSAREGGSNQPQHF.

This chain connects TRBV28 to TRBJ2-5; 8 bases line up with TRBD2. V dropped 5 bases and J dropped 4; count of bases not matched to a gene: 9. There are 15 residues in the CDR3. CDR1 and CDR2 (germline): MDHEN, SYDVKM. The CDR3 DNA reads TGTGCCAGCAGTCCACTGGCGGGAGGCGGAGAGACCCAGTACTTC. Translation: CASSPLAGGGETQYF. The full variable domain, with the rest looked up from reference TRBV28 and TRBJ2-5, is DVKVTQSSRYLVKRTGEKVFLECVQDMDHENMFWYRQDPGLGLRLIYFSYDVKMKEKGDIPEGYSVSREKKERFSLILESASTNQTSMYLCASSPLAGGGETQYFGPGTRLLVL.

This clonotype was detected only a few times. The chain is built from TRBV2 and TRBJ1-2; D is perhaps TRBD1 (6 bases). Germline lookup yields CDR1 SNHLY and CDR2 FYNNEI. Between the trimmed V and J ends, which lost 6 bases and 3 bases, there was a span of 14 bases. The CDR3 has 14 amino acids. Here the CDR3 DNA reads TGTGCCAGCAGCCGGGGGGGGCAGGACTATGGCTACACCTTC. Translation gives CASSRGGQDYGYTF.

This clonotype was counted only a few times. This rearrangement joins TRBV7-2 to TRBJ1-5, with 10 positions matching TRBD1. Germline V gives CDR1 SGHTA, CDR2 FQGNSA. Trimming at V came to 3 bases and at J to 5 bases, leaving 1 base not matched to a gene. The CDR3 extends over 14 amino acids. Here the CDR3 reads CASSLTGGDQPQHF. The DNA for the CDR3 is TGTGCCAGCAGCTTGACAGGGGGCGATCAGCCCCAGCATTTT.

V gene TRBV7-9 combines with J gene TRBJ2-3; tentatively, D is TRBD1 (5 bases). V lost 2 bases and J 4 bases, leaving 10 bases between the germline ends. The CDR3 has 14 residues. Per the germline V gene, CDR1 is SEHNR and CDR2 is FQNEAQ (reference sequence). The CDR3 DNA follows: TGTGCCAGCAGCTTATCAGGGCGCCCAGATACGCAGTATTTT. Translating it yields CASSLSGRPDTQYF.

With respect to this clonotype: One junction end disagrees with the germline gene, perhaps due to a read error. The chain recombines TRBV20-1 with TRBJ2-5; D uncertain. This CDR3 comprises 13 residues. The germline V gene encodes CDR1 DFQATT and CDR2 SNEGSKA (reference sequence). The CDR3 DNA reads as TGCAGTGCCGCTGACGGATACCAAGAGACCCAGTGCTTC. This encodes CSAADGYQETQCF.

The chain uses TRBV7-9 and TRBJ1-6; the D is unclear. This CDR3 contains 12 residues. Germline V CDR1 and CDR2: SEHNR, FQNEAQ (reference sequence). The V gene lost 4 bases and the J gene lost 11 bases, with 9 bases spanning the gap. The CDR3 protein is CASSYVDPPLHF. The CDR3 region has the DNA TGTGCCAGCAGCTACGTCGATCCACCCCTCCACTTT.

The V gene is TRBV3-1, the J gene TRBJ2-7; D is unclear. V lost 4 bases to trimming and J lost 6 bases, with 7 bases between them. The CDR3 sequence is 11 residues long. Germline values: CDR1 LGHDT, CDR2 YNNKEL (reference sequence). The CDR3 DNA reads TGTGCCAGCAGCCGTCAAGGCGAGCAGTACTTC. Protein: CASSRQGEQYF.

V is TRBV7-8 and J is TRBJ2-3, with 12 nucleotides matching TRBD2. The trim removed 5 bases at V and 2 bases at J, leaving 2 bases unmatched. Germline values: CDR1 SGHVS, CDR2 FQNEAQ. The CDR3 is 15 residues long. CDR3 coding DNA: TGTGCCAGCAGCCCTAGCGGGAGGGACACAGATACGCAGTATTTT. This translates into CASSPSGRDTDTQYF. The complete variable domain, with remaining parts taken from reference TRBV7-8 and TRBJ2-3, reads GAGVSQSPRYKVAKRGQDVALRCDPISGHVSLFWYQQALGQGPEFLTYFQNEAQLDKSGLPSDRFFAERPEGSVSTLKIQRTQQEDSAVYLCASSPSGRDTDTQYFGPGTRLTVL.

This clonotype has a handful of counts. CDR3 loop: CSASLTVTGEQYF. Here the CDR3 DNA reads TGCAGTGCTTCCCTAACAGTAACAGGGGAGCAGTACTTC. The chain couples TRBV20-1 to TRBJ2-7; possibly TRBD1 for D (6 bases). The V end lost 5 bases, the J end lost 7 bases, and 18 bases lay between the germline ends. The germline gives CDR1 DFQATT, CDR2 SNEGSKA (reference sequence). The CDR3 is made up of 13 amino acids.

The rearrangement uses TRBV28 and TRBJ2-6; TRBD2 matches at 8 bases. J gave up 2 bases and V 5 bases, and 2 bases lay outside the gene matches. The V gene's germline CDR1 is MDHEN and CDR2 SYDVKM. This CDR3 is built from 15 residues. CDR3 nucleotides: TGTGCCAGCAGTCGGGGGGGGACTGGGGCCAACGTCCTGACTTTC. Translation gives CASSRGGTGANVLTF.

The chain has TRBV7-9 and TRBJ2-7, with D perhaps TRBD1 (6 bases). CDR1 SEHNR and CDR2 FQNEAQ come from the germline V gene (reference sequence). Trimming removed 5 bases at V and 4 bases at J, with 15 bases between. CDR3 size: 14 residues. CDR3 amino acids: CASSLTGGAYEQYF. The CDR3 DNA sequence: TGTGCCAGCAGCCTGACAGGAGGCGCGTACGAGCAGTACTTC. The whole variable domain, remainder taken from reference TRBV7-9 and TRBJ2-7, is DTGVSQNPRHKITKRGQNVTFRCDPISEHNRLYWYRQTLGQGPEFLTYFQNEAQLEKSRLLSDRFSAERPKGSFSTLEIQRTEQGDSAMYLCASSLTGGAYEQYFGPGTRLTVT.

The chain has TRBV24-1 and TRBJ2-1, with TRBD2 identical over 15 bases. The CDR3 is 18 amino acids. Germline V lookup: CDR1 KGHDR, CDR2 SFDVKD. Trimming at V came to 3 bases and at J to 4 bases, leaving 6 bases not matched to a gene. This chain's CDR3 is CATSDPRTSGRVYNEQFF. DNA of the CDR3: TGTGCCACCAGTGATCCTCGGACTAGCGGGAGGGTATACAATGAGCAGTTCTTC.

The V call is TRBV20-1, the J call TRBJ2-3; 9 bases map to TRBD2. This CDR3 has 14 amino acids. Trimming cost V 2 bases and J 4 bases; bases outside gene matches: 4. Germline CDR1 reads DFQATT; CDR2 reads SNEGSKA (reference sequence). CDR3: CSARSQREADTQYF. In nucleotides, the CDR3 is TGCAGTGCTAGATCCCAGCGGGAGGCAGATACGCAGTATTTT.

The sample holds a few counts of this clonotype. The chain joins TRBV20-1 to TRBJ1-3; D is ambiguous. V was shortened by 3 bases and J by 4 bases, with 16 bases between the two germline ends. Germline V gene data show CDR1 as DFQATT and CDR2 as SNEGSKA (reference sequence). The CDR3 runs to 15 residues. CDR3 coding DNA: TGCAGTGCTAGGCCCTCCGAGGTACCGGGAAACACCATATATTTT. Protein sequence: CSARPSEVPGNTIYF.

The rearrangement links TRBV19 to TRBJ2-1; D remains unclear. Trimming removed 4 bases at V and 8 bases at J, with 15 bases between. The germline V gene encodes CDR1 LNHDA and CDR2 SQIVND (reference sequence). This CDR3 region has 14 residues. CDR3 in amino acids: CASSTPPVGHEQFF. The CDR3 DNA sequence: TGTGCCAGTAGTACCCCTCCCGTAGGACATGAGCAGTTCTTC.

This clonotype was found a few times. The chain recombines TRBV12-3 or TRBV12-4 with TRBJ1-6, with 8 bases that match TRBD1. V dropped 3 bases and J dropped 9; count of bases not matched to a gene: 13. The CDR3 covers 17 residues. CDR3 loop: CASSFSPRTGRASPLHF. The CDR3 bases are TGTGCCAGCAGTTTCTCCCCGAGGACAGGGAGGGCTTCACCCCTCCACTTT.

This clonotype was seen a single time. This chain joins TRBV7-3 and TRBJ2-1; D unresolved. CDR3 size: 15 residues. V gave up 3 bases and J gave up 3 bases, with 12 bases separating them. Germline CDR1 reads SGHTA; CDR2 reads FQGTGA. The CDR3 DNA reads as TGTGCCAGCAGCTTTGGCAACAGCGACTACAATGAGCAGTTCTTC. This sequence encodes CASSFGNSDYNEQFF.

This chain links TRBV5-1 with TRBJ2-3, with D uncertain. The V gene lost 4 bases and the J gene lost 3 bases, with 9 bases spanning the gap. CDR3 length equals 13 residues. Germline CDR1 and CDR2: SGHRS and YFSETQ. CDR3 in DNA: TGCGCCAGCAGCATAAGAGCTACAGATACGCAGTATTTT. It yields the protein CASSIRATDTQYF.